This T cell receptor (beta chain) was obtained from a study of cytomegalovirus exposure and HLA in healthy donors. The study, taken as a whole, reports: TCR association rates varied by HLA locus in a later analysis, with DRB1 highest and HLA-C lowest. Investigators reported more than 150 TCR beta chains as tied to cytomegalovirus.

The PCR employed 60 Vbeta primers together with 13 Jbeta primers. Method: immunoSEQ multiplex PCR; TCRdb's copy keeps in-frame clones and lacks some. The sample has approximately 59,000 clones, around 62% seen once. CDR3 size: 13 residues. The germline CDR1 and CDR2 sequences are MNHEY and SMNVEV (reference sequence). Trimming removed 3 bases at V and 1 base at J, with 6 bases between. This clone has just one count. Its target is not known. The chain combines TRBV27 with TRBJ2-5; D not certain. Sequencing was done on a sample of PBMCs. The clonotype was recovered from a man in his thirties or forties in good health and CMV-seronegative. The CDR3 protein is CASSFQFQETQYF. The CDR3 DNA is TGTGCCAGCAGTTTCCAGTTCCAAGAGACCCAGTACTTC.